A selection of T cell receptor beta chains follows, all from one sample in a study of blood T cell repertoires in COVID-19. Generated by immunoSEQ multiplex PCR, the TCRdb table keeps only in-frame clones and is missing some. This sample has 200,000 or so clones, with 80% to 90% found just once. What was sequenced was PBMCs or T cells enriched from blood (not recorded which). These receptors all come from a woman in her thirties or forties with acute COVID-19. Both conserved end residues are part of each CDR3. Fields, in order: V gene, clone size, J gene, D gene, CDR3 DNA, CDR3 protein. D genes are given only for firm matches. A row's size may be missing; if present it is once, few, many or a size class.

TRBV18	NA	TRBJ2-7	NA	TGTGCCAGCTCACCGGGGGGTGAGGGCTCCTACGAGCAGTACTTC	CASSPGGEGSYEQYF
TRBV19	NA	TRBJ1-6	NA	TGTGCCAGTAGTAGCGCTGTGTGGAGCTCCTATAATTCACCCCTCCACTTT	CASSSAVWSSYNSPLHF
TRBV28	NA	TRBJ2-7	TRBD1	TGTGCCAGCGAAAGACAGGGGGCCCCTGAGTTTGGTTACGAGCAGTACTTC	CASERQGAPEFGYEQYF
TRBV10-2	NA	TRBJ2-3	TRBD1	TGCGCCAGCAGACTGGACAGGGGGCAAACAGATACGCAGTATTTT	CASRLDRGQTDTQYF
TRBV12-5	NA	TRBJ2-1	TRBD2	TGTGCTAGTGGTTTGGTACGGGCTAGCGGGAGATATGAGCAGTTCTTC	CASGLVRASGRYEQFF
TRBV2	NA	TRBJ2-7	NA	TGTGCCAGCACTTCGACAGCCCATACTGCCTACGAGCAGTACTTC	CASTSTAHTAYEQYF
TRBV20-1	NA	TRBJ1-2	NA	TGCAGTGCTACAGACGGGGGTGGTTACACCTTC	CSATDGGGYTF
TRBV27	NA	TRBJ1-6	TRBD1	TGTGCCAGCAGCCCAACTTTCGGGACAGGGAATTTTTATAATTCACCCCTCCACTTT	CASSPTFGTGNFYNSPLHF
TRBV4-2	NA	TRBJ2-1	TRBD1	TGTGCCAGCAGCCCCACAGGGGGACCAACCTACAATGAGCAGTTCTTC	CASSPTGGPTYNEQFF
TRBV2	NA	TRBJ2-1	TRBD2	TGTGCCAGCAGCGCTACTAGCGGGAGAATTGCTGAGCAGTTCTTC	CASSATSGRIAEQFF
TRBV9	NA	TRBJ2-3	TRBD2	TGTGCCAGCAGTAACAGGGCGGGAGGAACAGATACGCAGTATTTT	CASSNRAGGTDTQYF
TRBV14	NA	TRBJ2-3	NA	TGTGCCAGCAGCCACTCCGTACAGGGTGATACGCAGTATTTT	CASSHSVQGDTQYF
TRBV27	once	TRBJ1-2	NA	TGTGCCAGCAGTTTACGTCCAGGCTATGGCTACACCTTC	CASSLRPGYGYTF
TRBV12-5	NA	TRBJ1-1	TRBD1	TGTGCTAGTGGTTGCCCGGGACAGGGGGTACGATCGAACACTGAAGCTTTCTTT	CASGCPGQGVRSNTEAFF
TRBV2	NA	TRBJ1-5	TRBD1	TGTGCCAGCAGTGGACAGGGGGCACAGCCCCAGCATTTT	CASSGQGAQPQHF
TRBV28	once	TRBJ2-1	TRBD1	TGTGCCACCTCGTCACAGGGGGCAGGGTACAATGAGCAGTTCTTC	CATSSQGAGYNEQFF
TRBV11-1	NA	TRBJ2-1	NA	TGTGCCAGCAGCTTGATCGTCCAGGCCCATGAGCAGTTCTTC	CASSLIVQAHEQFF
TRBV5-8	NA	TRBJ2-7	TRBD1	TGTGCCAGCAGCTCCGGGACAGGGGCCTACGAGCAGTACTTC	CASSSGTGAYEQYF
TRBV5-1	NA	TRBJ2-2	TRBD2	TGCGCCAGCATGAGCGGGAGTAACACCGGGGAGCTGTTTTTT	CASMSGSNTGELFF
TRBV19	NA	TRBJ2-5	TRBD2	TGTGCCAGTAGTATGGCGAGCGGGAGCGGAAAGACCCAGTACTTC	CASSMASGSGKTQYF
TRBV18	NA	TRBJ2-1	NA	TGTGCCAGCTCCCGAGTTAGCGCTCATGAGCAGTTCTTC	CASSRVSAHEQFF
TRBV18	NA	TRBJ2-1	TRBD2	TGTGCCAGCTCACCAGCATTACCGGGACTAGCTTACAATGAGCAGTTCTTC	CASSPALPGLAYNEQFF
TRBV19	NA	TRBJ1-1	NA	TGTGCCAGTAGTATAGAGAACGGGACACCTGAAGCTTTCTTT	CASSIENGTPEAFF
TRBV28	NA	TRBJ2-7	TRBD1	TGTGCCAGCAGTTTAAGACAGGGCTTCATCGAGCAGTACTTC	CASSLRQGFIEQYF
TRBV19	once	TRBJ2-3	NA	TGTGCCAGTAGTATACGTGGCACCGCAGATACGCAGTATTTT	CASSIRGTADTQYF
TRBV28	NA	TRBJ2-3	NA	TGTGCCAGCAGTTTAGTAGCAAGCAGCACAGATACGCAGTATTTT	CASSLVASSTDTQYF
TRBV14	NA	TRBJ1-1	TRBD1	TGTGCCAGCAGCCGAAGGGACAGGGGATACACTGAAGCTTTCTTT	CASSRRDRGYTEAFF
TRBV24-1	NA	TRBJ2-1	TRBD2	TGTGCCACCAGTGACCCCGGGACTAGCGGCAATGAGCAGTTCTTC	CATSDPGTSGNEQFF
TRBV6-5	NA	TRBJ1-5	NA	TGTGCCAGCAGCGCGGGGCAAACCCTGGGGACCCAGCATTTT	CASSAGQTLGTQHF
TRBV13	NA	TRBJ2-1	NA	TGTGCCAGCAGAGCGGGACAACGGAGGAATGAGCAGTTCTTC	CASRAGQRRNEQFF
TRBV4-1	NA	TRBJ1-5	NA	TGCGCCAGCAGCCAAGCCTTAATGGAGAGGAGCAATCAGCCCCAGCATTTT	CASSQALMERSNQPQHF
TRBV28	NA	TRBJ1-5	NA	TGTGCCAGCAGTTTGATGACAGTCAATCAGCCCCAGCATTTT	CASSLMTVNQPQHF
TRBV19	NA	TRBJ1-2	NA	TGTGCCAGTAGGATGGACAGTCTAAACTATGGCTACACCTTC	CASRMDSLNYGYTF
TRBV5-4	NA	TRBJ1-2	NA	TGTGCCAGCAGCTTGCCGATGGGGGGCTATGGCTACACCTTC	CASSLPMGGYGYTF
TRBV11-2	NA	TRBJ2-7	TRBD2	TGTGCCAGCAGCCCTCAACTAGCGGAGTCCTACGAGCAGTACTTC	CASSPQLAESYEQYF
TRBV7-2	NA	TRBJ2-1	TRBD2	TGTGCCAGCAGCTGGACTAGCGGGAGGGCAGAGCAGTTCTTC	CASSWTSGRAEQFF